The subject of this entry is one T cell receptor (beta chain). Source study methods: Reference gene primer amplification yielded estimated nucleated cell counts. Sequencing used immunoSEQ multiplex PCR; TCRdb keeps in-frame clones, though not all of them. V and J calls and clone size are copied from that table; D and trimming were computed from the DNA. The table includes 250,000 or so clones, almost 85% detected once. These data are taken from a study of blood T cell repertoires in COVID-19. About the study: Acute and convalescent COVID-19 specimens originated in the United States, Italy and Spain. PBMCs, B-cell-depleted T cells, or T cells provided the cDNA or gDNA that made up the material.

Trimming cost V 0 bases and J 2 bases, with 12 bases left between them. From germline, CDR1 is LNHNV and CDR2 YYDKDF (reference sequence). This CDR3 is 16 amino acids long. This clonotype was sampled from a man aged 50-59 years with acute or convalescent COVID-19. V usage is TRBV15 and J usage is TRBJ2-3, with D perhaps matching TRBD1 (5 bases). Sequenced sample: peripheral blood. The CDR3 protein is CATSREGQGPTDTQYF. The CDR3 nucleotides are TGTGCCACCAGCAGAGAGGGGCAGGGTCCCACAGATACGCAGTATTTT.